Below, 20 T cell receptor beta chains from the same sample are listed, as sequenced in a study of blood T cell repertoires in COVID-19. The data were produced by immunoSEQ multiplex PCR, yet TCRdb's version contains in-frame clones alone and is incomplete. The table has approximately 150,000 clones, around four fifths seen once; the top ten hold roughly 18%. What was sequenced was peripheral blood. These receptors were taken from a woman over 75 with acute or convalescent COVID-19.

This clone was seen only a few times. V usage is TRBV29-1 and J usage is TRBJ1-5, with TRBD1 identical over 7 bases. Looked up from germline, CDR1 is SQVTM and CDR2 is ANQGSEA. This CDR3 has 14 amino acids. Trimming at V came to 4 bases and at J to 1 base, leaving 4 bases not matched to a gene. As DNA, the CDR3 is TGCAGCGTTGCTGACAGGGCGAGCAATCAGCCCCAGCATTTT. Amino acid sequence: CSVADRASNQPQHF. Combining the CDR3 with reference TRBV29-1 and TRBJ1-5 gives the whole variable domain SAVISQKPSRDICQRGTSLTIQCQVDSQVTMMFWYRQQPGQSLTLIATANQGSEATYESGFVIDKFPISRPNLTFSTLTVSNMSPEDSSIYLCSVADRASNQPQHFGDGTRLSIL.

In nucleotides, the CDR3 is TGTGCCAGCAGTTATTCCACGTCCCGTCAAACAAATGAGCAGTTCTTC. Its protein product is CASSYSTSRQTNEQFF. The chain links TRBV6-2 or TRBV6-3 to TRBJ2-1; no clear D. The CDR3 loop spans 16 amino acids. Germline V gene data show CDR1 as MNHEY and CDR2 as SVGEGT. The V end lost 3 bases, the J end lost 7 bases, and 19 bases lay between the germline ends.

V usage is TRBV5-4 and J usage is TRBJ2-7; possibly TRBD2 for D (6 bases). Trimming left V 5 bases short and J 3 bases short, with 15 bases between. The CDR3 extends over 14 amino acids. The germline V gene encodes CDR1 SGHNT and CDR2 YYREEE (reference sequence). CDR3 coding DNA: TGTGCCAGCAGAGGGTCTAGCGAAAACTACGAGCAGTACTTC. Residues: CASRGSSENYEQYF.

The V gene is TRBV7-9, the J gene TRBJ2-3; 11 bases fit TRBD2. The CDR3 runs to 15 residues. Germline CDR1 reads SEHNR; CDR2 reads FQNEAQ (reference sequence). The ends lost 5 bases at V and 1 base at J; junction bases unmatched: 2. The CDR3 DNA reads TGTGCCAGCAGCCTACTAGCGGGGGGCACAGATACGCAGTATTTT. Its translation: CASSLLAGGTDTQYF. The whole variable domain, remainder taken from reference TRBV7-9 and TRBJ2-3, is DTGVSQNPRHKITKRGQNVTFRCDPISEHNRLYWYRQTLGQGPEFLTYFQNEAQLEKSRLLSDRFSAERPKGSFSTLEIQRTEQGDSAMYLCASSLLAGGTDTQYFGPGTRLTVL.

This clone was seen a few times. The V gene is TRBV2, the J gene TRBJ1-6; D may be TRBD1 (6 bases). The germline V gene has CDR1 SNHLY and CDR2 FYNNEI. V lost 6 bases, J lost 3 bases, and 9 bases lay in between. The CDR3 is made up of 14 amino acids. The DNA of the CDR3 is TGTGCCAGCAGGGCGGACAGCTATAATTCACCCCTCCACTTT. Translating gives CASRADSYNSPLHF.

The sample holds a few counts of this clone. This sequence joins TRBV27 and TRBJ1-5, with 10 bases matching TRBD1. CDR3 length: 16 amino acids. Trimming cost V 8 bases and J 5 bases; bases outside gene matches: 12. Germline CDR1 is MNHEY and CDR2 is SMNVEV (reference sequence). CDR3 coding DNA: TGTGCCAGCGACCGGACAGGGGGATTGGGTTATCAGCCCCAGCATTTT. Amino acids: CASDRTGGLGYQPQHF.

The gene calls are TRBV24-1 and TRBJ2-3, with TRBD1 identical over 9 bases. Trimming took 9 bases from V and 5 from J; bases not matched to a gene: 5. Germline V CDR1 and CDR2: KGHDR, SFDVKD. The CDR3 loop spans 13 amino acids. CDR3 bases: TGTGCCACCCGGGACAGGGCCAGAGATACGCAGTATTTT. Amino acid sequence: CATRDRARDTQYF.

V is TRBV4-3 and J is TRBJ1-1, with TRBD1 as a possible D gene (6 bases). The V and J ends lost 1 base and 9 bases respectively, with 18 bases between them. The CDR3 consists of 15 residues. Germline V gene data show CDR1 as LGHNA and CDR2 as YSLEER. For the CDR3, the DNA is TGCGCCAGCAGCCAAGCGGTCACAGGGAAGTCCCAAGCTTTCTTT. The encoded protein is CASSQAVTGKSQAFF.

The chain combines TRBV6-5 with TRBJ1-2, with a tentative D call TRBD1 (6 bases). Germline V gives CDR1 MNHEY, CDR2 SVGAGI. Trimming removed 5 bases from V and 8 bases from J, with 12 bases in between. The CDR3 contains 12 residues. CDR3 bases: TGTGCCAGCAGTCGTCAGGGGAGAGGCTACACCTTC. It encodes CASSRQGRGYTF.

The chain joins TRBV3-1 (or the pseudogene TRBV3-2) to TRBJ1-1; D not resolved. Germline V gene sequence: CDR1 LGHDT, CDR2 YNNKEL (reference sequence). CDR3 length: 17 amino acids. With 0 bases removed from V and 0 bases from J, the gap between germline ends came to 14 bases. CDR3 DNA: TGTGCCAGCAGCCAAGAAGGGAGCAGCACCATGAACACTGAAGCTTTCTTT. Its protein product is CASSQEGSSTMNTEAFF.

This chain connects TRBV10-2 to TRBJ2-2; 7 bases are shared with TRBD2. Germline CDR1 reads WSHSY; CDR2 reads SAAADI. Trimming at V came to 10 bases and at J to 2 bases, leaving 7 bases not matched to a gene. This CDR3 spans 14 amino acids. The CDR3 bases are TGCGCCACCGGGGGGACCCTTAACACCGGGGAGCTGTTTTTT. Protein sequence: CATGGTLNTGELFF.

V and J are TRBV10-3 and TRBJ1-2; possibly TRBD1 for D (6 bases). The CDR3 runs 14 residues. V shed 6 bases and J shed 6 bases, with 17 bases lying between them. The V gene's germline CDR1 is ENHRY and CDR2 SYGVKD. The CDR3 is CAIRTTGISDGYTF. In DNA form, the CDR3 reads TGTGCCATCAGGACCACAGGGATATCAGATGGCTACACCTTC.

This CDR3 reads CSVGTSGRTTDTQYF. CDR3 DNA sequence: TGCAGCGTGGGTACAAGCGGGAGGACCACAGATACGCAGTATTTT. The chain carries TRBV29-1 and TRBJ2-3, with 9 bases that match TRBD2. The ends lost 6 bases at V and 2 bases at J; junction bases unmatched: 9. Per germline, CDR1 SQVTM and CDR2 ANQGSEA. There are 15 residues in the CDR3.

The chain has TRBV11-2 and TRBJ2-1; 8 bases fit TRBD2. The CDR3 length is 15 residues. Germline CDR1 is SGHAT and CDR2 is FQNNGV. After removal of 5 bases from V and 4 bases from J, the junction contained 7 bases not matched to a gene. The CDR3 DNA follows: TGTGCCAGCAGCGTCCAGGGACTAGATTACAATGAGCAGTTCTTC. Translation gives CASSVQGLDYNEQFF.

This clone appeared many times. The V gene is TRBV4-1, the J gene TRBJ1-2; tentative D call: TRBD1 (6 bases). CDR1 and CDR2 (germline): MGHRA, YSYEKL. The CDR3 runs 12 residues. The V end was cut by 8 bases, the J end by 8 bases, with 15 bases between. The CDR3 bases are TGCGCCAGCGGACTGGGGGCTCAGGGCTACACCTTC. This gives the protein CASGLGAQGYTF.

The chain recombines TRBV19 with TRBJ2-7; no reliable D call. From germline, CDR1 is LNHDA and CDR2 SQIVND (reference sequence). This CDR3 has 14 residues. The V end lost 1 base, the J end lost 0 bases, and 7 bases lay between the germline ends. The CDR3 DNA follows: TGTGCCAGTAGTATAGTACACAACTCCTACGAGCAGTACTTC. Translation gives CASSIVHNSYEQYF.

This clone was found once. The chain couples TRBV6-1 to TRBJ1-6, with D uncertain. The CDR3 totals 15 residues. Germline V CDR1 and CDR2: MNHNS, SASEGT. Deletions cut 0 bases from V and 6 bases from J, with 9 bases between. CDR3 region: CASSEAYSPNSPLHF. The CDR3, as DNA: TGTGCCAGCAGTGAAGCGTACAGTCCTAATTCACCCCTCCACTTT.

This sequence joins TRBV6-2 or TRBV6-3 and TRBJ1-2, with D uncertain. The CDR3 extends over 14 amino acids. The germline V gene encodes CDR1 MNHEY and CDR2 SVGEGT. Trimming cost V 3 bases and J 4 bases, with 12 bases left between them. CDR3 in amino acids: CASSYEALVYGYTF. In DNA, the CDR3 is TGTGCCAGCAGTTATGAAGCGTTGGTCTATGGCTACACCTTC.

The rearrangement links TRBV6-5 to TRBJ2-7; 9 bases are a match to TRBD1. Germline V gene lookup returns CDR1 MNHEY and CDR2 SVGAGI. V trimming: 6 bases; J trimming: 0 bases; junction bases outside the gene matches: 6. The CDR3 is 15 amino acids. The CDR3 protein is CASRGQGLSSYEQYF. The CDR3 DNA reads as TGTGCCAGCAGGGGACAGGGATTAAGCTCCTACGAGCAGTACTTC.

The J gene is TRBJ2-5, the V gene TRBV5-4; 11 nucleotides line up with TRBD1. J was trimmed by 1 base and V by 4 bases; bases with no gene match: 6. Germline CDR1 SGHNT, CDR2 YYREEE (reference sequence). This CDR3 comprises 16 residues. The CDR3: CASSTDRGRVQETQYF. The CDR3 coding sequence is TGTGCCAGCAGCACGGACAGGGGGCGAGTCCAAGAGACCCAGTACTTC. Drawing the rest from reference TRBV5-4 and TRBJ2-5, the complete variable domain is ETGVTQSPTHLIKTRGQQVTLRCSSQSGHNTVSWYQQALGQGPQFIFQYYREEENGRGNFPPRFSGLQFPNYSSELNVNALELDDSALYLCASSTDRGRVQETQYFGPGTRLLVL.